A selection of T cell receptor beta chains follows, all from one sample in a study of T cells in Graves' hyperthyroidism and ophthalmopathy. Using its own MiXCR run on the multiplex PCR reads, TCRdb lists one record per CDR3 protein. The sample yields about 95,000 distinct CDR3 sequences, approximately 42% seen once. What was sequenced was peripheral blood or thyroid tissue (not recorded which). The receptors originated from a woman under 40 with Graves' hyperthyroidism. CDR3s include the opening cysteine and the closing phenylalanine or tryptophan. Fields, in order: D gene, J gene, V gene, clone size, CDR3 protein, CDR3 DNA. A D gene is named only where the DNA matches it firmly. Clone size appears in some rows only: once, few, many, or a class for an expanded clone.

d_call: .
j_call: TRBJ2-5
v_call: TRBV20-1
clone_size: many
cdr3_aa: CSAYPAGRQETQYF
cdr3_nt: TGCAGTGCCTACCCGGCGGGAAGGCAAGAGACCCAGTACTTC

d_call: .
j_call: TRBJ1-4
v_call: TRBV6-5
clone_size: many
cdr3_aa: CASSPPQTTNEKLFF
cdr3_nt: TGTGCCAGCAGTCCTCCACAGACAACTAATGAAAAACTGTTTTTT

d_call: TRBD2
j_call: TRBJ2-2
v_call: TRBV7-2
clone_size: many
cdr3_aa: CASSPQMTSATGELFF
cdr3_nt: TGTGCCAGCAGCCCCCAAATGACTAGCGCCACCGGGGAGCTGTTTTTT

d_call: TRBD1
j_call: TRBJ2-7
v_call: TRBV24-1
clone_size: .
cdr3_aa: CATSETGTGRSYEQYF
cdr3_nt: TGTGCCACCAGTGAGACCGGGACAGGCCGCTCCTACGAGCAGTACTTC

d_call: .
j_call: TRBJ2-6
v_call: TRBV9
clone_size: many
cdr3_aa: CASSATAGRTNVLTF
cdr3_nt: TGTGCCAGCAGCGCCACCGCGGGTCGGACCAACGTCCTGACTTTC

d_call: TRBD2
j_call: TRBJ2-2
v_call: TRBV24-1
clone_size: many
cdr3_aa: CATSTLGEGPYTGELFF
cdr3_nt: TGTGCCACCAGTACCTTAGGGGAGGGGCCGTACACCGGGGAGCTGTTTTTT

d_call: TRBD2
j_call: TRBJ2-5
v_call: TRBV7-2
clone_size: many
cdr3_aa: CASSLRAGEGETQYF
cdr3_nt: TGTGCCAGCAGCTTACGAGCGGGAGAGGGTGAGACCCAGTACTTC

d_call: .
j_call: TRBJ2-7
v_call: TRBV7-3
clone_size: .
cdr3_aa: CASSLPGWQGIREQYF
cdr3_nt: TGTGCCAGCAGCTTACCAGGTTGGCAGGGAATACGCGAGCAGTACTTC

d_call: TRBD1
j_call: TRBJ1-6
v_call: TRBV2
clone_size: .
cdr3_aa: CAISRGGQGDGSPLHF
cdr3_nt: TGTGCCATCAGCCGGGGGGGACAGGGTGACGGTTCACCCCTCCACTTT

d_call: .
j_call: TRBJ1-4
v_call: TRBV20-1
clone_size: .
cdr3_aa: CSAYRTSSYEQYFGPGGGKVF
cdr3_nt: .

d_call: TRBD2
j_call: TRBJ2-5
v_call: TRBV4-1
clone_size: many
cdr3_aa: CASSQGIGLAGVETQYF
cdr3_nt: TGCGCCAGCAGCCAAGGTATTGGACTAGCGGGAGTAGAGACCCAGTACTTC

d_call: TRBD1
j_call: TRBJ2-7
v_call: TRBV11-2
clone_size: many
cdr3_aa: CASSGWDRGYEQYF
cdr3_nt: TGTGCCAGCAGCGGTTGGGACAGGGGGTACGAGCAGTACTTC

d_call: .
j_call: TRBJ2-5
v_call: TRBV10-2
clone_size: few
cdr3_aa: CASSESAGDETQYF
cdr3_nt: TGCGCCAGCAGTGAGTCGGCAGGGGATGAGACCCAGTACTTC

d_call: TRBD1
j_call: TRBJ2-5
v_call: TRBV7-2
clone_size: .
cdr3_aa: CASSLQGAQETQYF
cdr3_nt: TGTGCCAGCAGCCTACAGGGGGCCCAAGAGACCCAGTACTTC

d_call: .
j_call: TRBJ2-5
v_call: TRBV20-1
clone_size: many
cdr3_aa: CSAQHQETQYF
cdr3_nt: TGCAGTGCGCAGCACCAAGAGACCCAGTACTTC

d_call: .
j_call: TRBJ1-6
v_call: TRBV2
clone_size: once
cdr3_aa: CASSGLQVSYNSPLHF
cdr3_nt: TGTGCCAGCAGCGGGCTACAGGTTTCCTATAATTCACCCCTCCACTTT

d_call: .
j_call: TRBJ2-7
v_call: TRBV20-1
clone_size: many
cdr3_aa: CSASDTLTYEQYF
cdr3_nt: TGCAGTGCCTCGGACACTCTCACCTACGAGCAGTACTTC

d_call: .
j_call: TRBJ2-7
v_call: TRBV18
clone_size: many
cdr3_aa: CASSPRAAYEQYF
cdr3_nt: TGTGCCAGCTCACCACGGGCAGCCTACGAGCAGTACTTC

d_call: TRBD1
j_call: TRBJ2-3
v_call: TRBV19
clone_size: many
cdr3_aa: CASKRDRATDTQYF
cdr3_nt: TGTGCCAGTAAGCGGGACAGGGCGACAGATACGCAGTATTTT

d_call: .
j_call: TRBJ2-3
v_call: TRBV18
clone_size: .
cdr3_aa: CASSPTVTDTQYF
cdr3_nt: TGTGCCAGCTCACCGACAGTCACAGATACGCAGTATTTT

d_call: .
j_call: TRBJ2-7
v_call: TRBV9
clone_size: many
cdr3_aa: CASSVAADRINEQYF
cdr3_nt: TGTGCCAGCAGCGTCGCTGCAGACAGGATTAACGAGCAGTACTTC

d_call: .
j_call: TRBJ1-2
v_call: TRBV7-8
clone_size: .
cdr3_aa: CASSPRHGSNHGYTF
cdr3_nt: TGTGCCAGCAGCCCCCGCCATGGTAGTAACCATGGCTACACCTTC

d_call: TRBD1
j_call: TRBJ2-2
v_call: TRBV29-1
clone_size: .
cdr3_aa: CSPPPGQTNTGELFF
cdr3_nt: TGCAGCCCCCCCCCGGGACAGACGAACACCGGGGAGCTGTTTTTT

d_call: .
j_call: TRBJ2-7
v_call: TRBV9
clone_size: once
cdr3_aa: CASSVEGSYEQYF
cdr3_nt: TGTGCCAGCAGCGTAGAGGGGTCCTACGAGCAGTACTTC

d_call: .
j_call: TRBJ1-1
v_call: TRBV20-1
clone_size: many
cdr3_aa: CSARDLRGVGTEAFF
cdr3_nt: TGCAGTGCTAGAGATCTCAGAGGGGTGGGAACTGAAGCTTTCTTT

d_call: TRBD2
j_call: TRBJ2-7
v_call: TRBV7-2
clone_size: .
cdr3_aa: CASSQGGLAGEQYF
cdr3_nt: TGTGCCAGCAGCCAAGGGGGACTAGCGGGTGAGCAGTACTTC

d_call: .
j_call: TRBJ2-2
v_call: TRBV7-8
clone_size: many
cdr3_aa: CASSLKGAPVGSLDTGELFF
cdr3_nt: TGTGCCAGCAGCTTGAAAGGGGCTCCGGTTGGTAGTTTGGACACCGGGGAGCTGTTTTTT

d_call: .
j_call: TRBJ1-6
v_call: TRBV6-1
clone_size: .
cdr3_aa: CASSNTGFSGANSPLHF
cdr3_nt: TGTGCCAGCAGCAATACAGGATTCTCTGGGGCCAATTCACCCCTCCACTTT

d_call: .
j_call: TRBJ2-2
v_call: TRBV11-2
clone_size: many
cdr3_aa: CASSLGQLNTGELFF
cdr3_nt: TGTGCCAGCAGCTTGGGGCAACTCAACACCGGGGAGCTGTTTTTT

d_call: .
j_call: TRBJ2-3
v_call: TRBV29-1
clone_size: .
cdr3_aa: CSVMVTGTDTQYF
cdr3_nt: TGCAGCGTGATGGTGACTGGCACAGATACGCAGTATTTT

d_call: .
j_call: TRBJ2-6
v_call: TRBV15
clone_size: .
cdr3_aa: CATSKRGDTEAF
cdr3_nt: TGTGCCACCAGCAAAAGGGGGGACACTGAAGCTTTC

d_call: TRBD1
j_call: TRBJ1-2
v_call: TRBV2
clone_size: few
cdr3_aa: CASSSPPGTGNGYTF
cdr3_nt: TGTGCCAGCAGTTCGCCTCCCGGGACAGGGAATGGCTACACCTTC

d_call: TRBD2
j_call: TRBJ2-7
v_call: TRBV7-9
clone_size: many
cdr3_aa: CASSRLTSGTNEQYF
cdr3_nt: TGTGCCAGCAGCCGCTTGACTAGCGGGACCAACGAGCAGTACTTC

d_call: .
j_call: TRBJ1-4
v_call: TRBV6-5
clone_size: .
cdr3_aa: CAGSRTAGKLFF
cdr3_nt: TGTGCCGGCAGTAGGACGGCGGGAAAACTGTTTTTT

d_call: .
j_call: TRBJ1-3
v_call: TRBV3-1
clone_size: .
cdr3_aa: CASSQDGGFGNTIYF
cdr3_nt: TGTGCCAGCAGCCAAGATGGAGGGTTTGGAAACACCATATATTTT

d_call: .
j_call: TRBJ1-2
v_call: TRBV4-2
clone_size: many
cdr3_aa: CASSQDNLGPYTF
cdr3_nt: TGTGCCAGCAGCCAAGATAACCTCGGACCTTACACCTTC

d_call: TRBD1
j_call: TRBJ2-7
v_call: TRBV19
clone_size: .
cdr3_aa: CASSWDSSYEQYF
cdr3_nt: TGTGCCAGTAGTTGGGACAGCTCCTACGAGCAGTACTTC

d_call: .
j_call: TRBJ1-5
v_call: TRBV28
clone_size: many
cdr3_aa: CASSSEDQPQHF
cdr3_nt: TGTGCCAGCAGTTCCGAGGATCAGCCCCAGCATTTT

d_call: .
j_call: TRBJ2-5
v_call: TRBV10-3
clone_size: many
cdr3_aa: CAISGKEKETQYF
cdr3_nt: TGTGCCATCAGTGGGAAGGAAAAAGAGACCCAGTACTTC

d_call: TRBD1
j_call: TRBJ2-5
v_call: TRBV20-1
clone_size: .
cdr3_aa: CSAWDRAQETQYF
cdr3_nt: TGCAGTGCGTGGGACAGGGCTCAAGAGACCCAGTACTTC

d_call: .
j_call: TRBJ2-5
v_call: TRBV6-1
clone_size: .
cdr3_aa: CASIRGGSPSETQYF
cdr3_nt: TGTGCCAGCATTCGAGGTGGCAGCCCCTCGGAGACCCAGTACTTC

d_call: .
j_call: TRBJ1-1
v_call: TRBV2
clone_size: many
cdr3_aa: CASSEALRETEAFF
cdr3_nt: TGTGCCAGCAGTGAAGCTCTAAGGGAGACTGAAGCTTTCTTT

d_call: .
j_call: TRBJ1-2
v_call: TRBV10-2
clone_size: few
cdr3_aa: CASSESKNGYTF
cdr3_nt: TGCGCCAGCAGTGAGTCGAAGAATGGCTACACCTTC

d_call: TRBD1
j_call: TRBJ1-2
v_call: TRBV2
clone_size: .
cdr3_aa: CASSETGGNYGYTF
cdr3_nt: TGTGCCAGCAGTGAGACAGGGGGCAATTATGGCTACACCTTC

d_call: .
j_call: TRBJ2-6
v_call: TRBV7-2
clone_size: many
cdr3_aa: CASSLLGAGANVLTF
cdr3_nt: TGTGCCAGCAGCTTACTAGGGGCGGGGGCCAACGTCCTGACTTTC

d_call: .
j_call: TRBJ1-2
v_call: TRBV10-2
clone_size: .
cdr3_aa: CASSEGQAERYTF
cdr3_nt: TGCGCCAGCAGTGAGGGGCAGGCGGAGCGCTACACTTTC

d_call: .
j_call: TRBJ2-5
v_call: TRBV7-6
clone_size: many
cdr3_aa: CASTLQGWGETQYF
cdr3_nt: TGTGCCAGCACCCTACAAGGCTGGGGAGAGACCCAGTACTTC

d_call: .
j_call: TRBJ1-5
v_call: TRBV2
clone_size: .
cdr3_aa: CASSVMGQPQHF
cdr3_nt: TGTGCCAGCAGTGTGATGGGACAGCCCCAGCATTTT

d_call: .
j_call: TRBJ2-7
v_call: TRBV28
clone_size: .
cdr3_aa: CASCWTVAYEQYF
cdr3_nt: TGTGCCAGCTGCTGGACTGTGGCCTACGAGCAGTACTTC

d_call: .
j_call: TRBJ2-3
v_call: TRBV2
clone_size: few
cdr3_aa: CASRPKDRFTDTQYF
cdr3_nt: TGTGCCAGCCGTCCGAAGGACAGATTCACAGATACGCAGTATTTT

d_call: TRBD2
j_call: TRBJ2-7
v_call: TRBV28
clone_size: many
cdr3_aa: CASSRTRKEQYF
cdr3_nt: TGTGCCAGCAGTCGGACTAGGAAGGAGCAGTACTTC

d_call: .
j_call: TRBJ1-2
v_call: TRBV10-2
clone_size: many
cdr3_aa: CASSRRSKANYGYTF
cdr3_nt: TGCGCCAGCAGTCGCAGGAGTAAAGCTAACTATGGCTACACCTTC

d_call: .
j_call: TRBJ2-2
v_call: TRBV19
clone_size: many
cdr3_aa: CASTWGTGELFF
cdr3_nt: TGTGCCAGTACCTGGGGCACCGGGGAGCTGTTTTTT

d_call: TRBD2
j_call: TRBJ2-7
v_call: TRBV4-1
clone_size: many
cdr3_aa: CASSQLAGGSSYEQYF
cdr3_nt: TGCGCCAGCAGCCAACTAGCGGGAGGAAGCTCCTACGAGCAGTACTTC

d_call: .
j_call: TRBJ1-2
v_call: TRBV10-3
clone_size: many
cdr3_aa: CAISGGGPDYGYTF
cdr3_nt: TGTGCCATCAGTGGGGGCGGACCCGACTATGGCTACACCTTC

d_call: .
j_call: TRBJ1-1
v_call: TRBV29-1
clone_size: .
cdr3_aa: CSVDAPGRPYTEAFF
cdr3_nt: TGCAGCGTTGACGCCCCGGGTCGTCCGTACACTGAAGCTTTCTTT

d_call: TRBD2
j_call: TRBJ2-5
v_call: TRBV7-7
clone_size: many
cdr3_aa: CASSLAAGLAGGETQYF
cdr3_nt: TGTGCTAGCAGCTTAGCTGCCGGACTAGCGGGAGGGGAGACCCAGTACTTC

d_call: TRBD1
j_call: TRBJ1-2
v_call: TRBV6-5
clone_size: many
cdr3_aa: CASSPDRDYGYTF
cdr3_nt: TGTGCCAGCAGCCCCGACAGGGACTATGGCTACACCTTC

d_call: TRBD2
j_call: TRBJ2-3
v_call: TRBV10-3
clone_size: many
cdr3_aa: CAISEWVAGASADTQYF
cdr3_nt: TGTGCCATCAGTGAGTGGGTAGCGGGAGCGAGTGCAGATACGCAGTATTTT

d_call: .
j_call: TRBJ1-1
v_call: TRBV3-1
clone_size: many
cdr3_aa: CASSQEGAAFF
cdr3_nt: TGTGCCAGCAGCCAAGAGGGGGCAGCTTTCTTT